This paragraph covers one T cell receptor (beta chain) sequence. Its target is unknown. TCRdb processed the reads anew with MiXCR; each CDR3 protein has one entry. The sample records around 140,000 distinct CDR3 sequences, 30% to 40% being singletons. The CDR3 runs 13 residues. The V end lost 6 bases, the J end lost 7 bases, and 12 bases lay between the germline ends. Germline V lookup: CDR1 MDHEN, CDR2 SYDVKM. The sample originates from a study of T cell repertoires in cytomegalovirus infection. V usage is TRBV28 and J usage is TRBJ2-2, with a possible D match to TRBD1 (6 bases). This receptor was identified in a human donor in good health (CMV status not recorded). Some clones in this sample may be carry-over from other donors' samples. This material consisted of CD8+ T cells from cultured PBMCs, taken from culture after CMV antigen stimulation. The chain's CDR3 is CASRHQGSGELFF. Here the CDR3 DNA reads TGTGCCAGCAGGCATCAGGGGAGCGGGGAGCTGTTTTTT.